A single sample is the source of the 31 T cell receptor beta chains below, sequenced in a study of T cells after yellow fever vaccination (dated by TCRdb to the late 2010s). The receptor library was made with 5' RACE. For sequencing, an Illumina HiSeq 2500 was employed. The public reads were reanalyzed by TCRdb: fastp trimming at Q25, MiXCR alignment, in-frame beta chains only. Identical CDR3 proteins give one entry, which carries the most common genes and DNA. In all, the sample holds 550,000 to 750,000 distinct CDR3 sequences, and about 14% of those were seen once. The ten largest account for more than 13% of the sample. The intended sense of this specimen's treatment or condition label: live attenuated yellow fever vaccine strain. The source material was PBMCs, sampled on the day of the yellow fever booster vaccination. The receptor set was obtained from a man in his thirties or forties who received the YFV17D yellow fever vaccine.

J is TRBJ2-2 and V is TRBV20-1, with D possibly being TRBD1 (6 bases). Per the germline V gene, CDR1 is DFQATT and CDR2 is SNEGSKA (reference sequence). Trimming pared 6 bases from V and 4 bases from J, leaving 12 bases between. This CDR3 comprises 13 residues. The CDR3 sequence: CSANRARTGELFF. The CDR3 DNA reads TGCAGTGCAAACAGGGCCCGCACCGGGGAGCTGTTTTTT.

This clonotype turned up a few times. V and J are TRBV5-4 and TRBJ1-2; D ambiguous. Per germline, CDR1 SGHNT and CDR2 YYREEE (reference sequence). V dropped 4 bases and J dropped 5 bases, with 15 bases sitting between them. This CDR3 region has 14 residues. As DNA, the CDR3 is TGTGCCAGCAGCATGGAGGCCCGGGAGTATGGCTACACCTTC. This encodes CASSMEAREYGYTF.

The chain joins TRBV9 to TRBJ2-1; D is uncertain. The CDR3 runs 16 residues. V lost 4 bases to trimming and J lost 4 bases, with 18 bases between them. Germline CDR1 is SGDLS and CDR2 is YYNGEE. The CDR3 protein is CASSLHLDPSYNEQFF. The CDR3 bases are TGTGCCAGCAGCCTTCACCTAGACCCCTCATACAATGAGCAGTTCTTC.

J is TRBJ2-2 and V is TRBV12-3 or TRBV12-4, with a possible D match to TRBD1 (5 bases). V shed 7 bases and J shed 4 bases, with 22 bases lying between them. This CDR3 has 17 amino acids. The CDR3 coding sequence is TGTGCCAGCACCCTCCCGACGGCAGGGAAGGCCACCGGGGAGCTGTTTTTT. Translating gives CASTLPTAGKATGELFF.

This clonotype was detected a few times. The chain recombines TRBV19 with TRBJ1-6; D is unresolved. The V gene lost 3 bases and the J gene lost 7 bases, with 13 bases spanning the gap. Germline loops: CDR1 LNHDA, CDR2 SQIVND (reference sequence). CDR3 size: 15 residues. CDR3 protein: CASSIGWERNSPLHF. The CDR3 region has the DNA TGTGCCAGTAGTATCGGTTGGGAACGAAATTCACCCCTCCACTTT.

V is TRBV12-3 or TRBV12-4 and J is TRBJ1-1; 8 positions match TRBD1. The V and J ends lost 3 bases and 4 bases, in that order; junction bases with no gene match: 7. CDR3 length: 15 amino acids. The CDR3 protein is CASSFGQGRGTEAFF. CDR3 coding DNA: TGTGCCAGCAGTTTCGGACAGGGTAGGGGCACTGAAGCTTTCTTT.

V gene TRBV5-4 combines with J gene TRBJ1-2; 7 positions match TRBD1. The CDR3 runs to 16 residues. The ends lost 5 bases at V and 0 bases at J; junction bases unmatched: 10. CDR1 is SGHNT and CDR2 is YYREEE in the germline V gene (reference sequence). CDR3 protein: CASSSPGQRSNYGYTF. The DNA for the CDR3 is TGTGCCAGCAGTTCACCGGGACAGCGATCTAACTATGGCTACACCTTC.

The rearrangement joins TRBV5-1 to TRBJ1-1; 8 positions agree with TRBD1. CDR1 and CDR2 (germline): SGHRS, YFSETQ. This CDR3 is 16 amino acids long. J lost 1 base, V lost 4 bases, and 9 bases had no gene match. In nucleotides, the CDR3 is TGCGCCAGCAGCAAGGCAGGGGGCGCGAAGAACACTGAAGCTTTCTTT. The encoded protein is CASSKAGGAKNTEAFF.

V and J are TRBV6-5 and TRBJ2-1; D gene ambiguous. The CDR3 runs to 12 residues. Trimming shortened V by 11 bases and J by 8 bases, and 16 bases separated the two germline ends. CDR1 is MNHEY and CDR2 is SVGAGI in the germline V gene. CDR3 sequence reads: CASRLSEDEQFF. For the CDR3, the DNA is TGTGCCTCACGACTTTCCGAGGATGAGCAGTTCTTC.

This clonotype was seen only a few times. The rearrangement links TRBV28 to TRBJ1-5; the D is unclear. The length of the CDR3 is 11 residues. V gave up 6 bases and J gave up 2 bases, with 2 bases separating them. Germline CDR1 MDHEN, CDR2 SYDVKM. The CDR3 nucleotides read TGTGCCAGCAGGGGCAATCAGCCCCAGCATTTT. Amino acids: CASRGNQPQHF.

The chain employs TRBV7-2 and TRBJ2-3, with 10 bases matching TRBD2. Unmatched junction bases numbered 6, after V lost 2 bases and J lost 1 base. The CDR3 totals 17 residues. Germline V gives CDR1 SGHTA, CDR2 FQGNSA. The CDR3 region is CASSLRWLAGGTDTQYF. CDR3 nucleotide sequence: TGTGCCAGCAGCTTACGCTGGCTAGCGGGAGGCACAGATACGCAGTATTTT.

This clonotype occurred a few times. The V and J genes are TRBV28 and TRBJ1-6; D gene ambiguous. Trimming stripped 6 bases from V and 3 bases from J, with 12 bases between. The germline V gene encodes CDR1 MDHEN and CDR2 SYDVKM. The CDR3 is 15 amino acids. This chain's CDR3 is CASRPRPIYNSPLHF. The CDR3 DNA sequence: TGTGCCAGCAGACCTCGTCCCATCTATAATTCACCCCTCCACTTT.

This clonotype has more than one count but fewer than ten. The chain employs TRBV27 and TRBJ2-1; 7 bases agree with TRBD2. The CDR3 runs 19 residues. The germline V gene has CDR1 MNHEY and CDR2 SMNVEV (reference sequence). V lost 1 base to trimming and J lost 3 bases; unmatched junction nucleotides: 15. The CDR3 spells CASSLFPPRASGFYNEQFF. In nucleotides, the CDR3 is TGTGCCAGCAGTTTATTCCCCCCCCGGGCTAGCGGATTCTACAATGAGCAGTTCTTC.

Ten or more counts support this clonotype. The J gene is TRBJ2-1, the V gene TRBV9; 11 bases are a match to TRBD2. Trimming at V came to 1 base and at J to 3 bases, leaving 0 bases not matched to a gene. The V gene's germline CDR1 is SGDLS and CDR2 YYNGEE. This CDR3 is built from 15 residues. Here the CDR3 DNA reads TGTGCCAGCAGCGTACTAGCGGGAGGCTACAATGAGCAGTTCTTC. It encodes CASSVLAGGYNEQFF.

In this sample, this clonotype turned up a few times. The chain combines TRBV20-1 with TRBJ1-5; a weak D match, TRBD1 (5 bases). CDR1 and CDR2 from the germline V gene are DFQATT and SNEGSKA (reference sequence). Trimming removed 1 base at V and 7 bases at J, with 14 bases between. This CDR3 region has 14 residues. CDR3 region: CSARVGTFGQPQHF. DNA for the CDR3: TGCAGTGCTAGAGTTGGGACCTTCGGGCAGCCCCAGCATTTT.

This clonotype came up a few times. The chain has TRBV5-6 and TRBJ1-1; D is unclear. Germline CDR1 is SGHDT and CDR2 is YYEEEE. The V end was cut by 2 bases, the J end by 11 bases, with 10 bases between. The CDR3 consists of 11 residues. The CDR3 DNA reads TGTGCCAGCAGCTTAAACGAGATGGCTTTCTTT. Protein sequence: CASSLNEMAFF. Full variable domain (missing parts from reference TRBV5-6 and TRBJ1-1): DAGVTQSPTHLIKTRGQQVTLRCSPKSGHDTVSWYQQALGQGPQFIFQYYEEEERQRGNFPDRFSGHQFPNYSSELNVNALLLGDSALYLCASSLNEMAFFGQGTRLTVV.

There are a few counts of this clonotype. The genes are TRBV5-1 and TRBJ1-1; TRBD1 is a possible D gene (5 bases). V lost 2 bases, J lost 3 bases, and 11 bases lay in between. The CDR3 loop spans 14 amino acids. Germline V gene sequence: CDR1 SGHRS, CDR2 YFSETQ. The CDR3 sequence: CASSLTSGYTEAFF. The CDR3 DNA follows: TGCGCCAGCAGCTTAACTTCAGGGTACACTGAAGCTTTCTTT. Variable domain in full (rest from reference TRBV5-1 and TRBJ1-1): KAGVTQTPRYLIKTRGQQVTLSCSPISGHRSVSWYQQTPGQGLQFLFEYFSETQRNKGNFPGRFSGRQFSNSRSEMNVSTLELGDSALYLCASSLTSGYTEAFFGQGTRLTVV.

V gene TRBV10-1 combines with J gene TRBJ2-1; 7 nucleotides match TRBD2. CDR3 length equals 14 residues. The junction had 11 bases not matched to a gene; V was cut back by 6 bases and J by 9 bases. Per the germline V gene, CDR1 is WNHNN and CDR2 is SYGVQD (reference sequence). The DNA of the CDR3 is TGCGCCAGCAGGGTGGCGGGAGAAGTCTTTGAGCAGTTCTTC. This codes for CASRVAGEVFEQFF.

The chain couples TRBV12-3 or TRBV12-4 to TRBJ2-3; TRBD2 agrees at 9 bases. V lost 5 bases, J lost 1 base, and 7 bases stayed unmatched. The CDR3 has 16 residues. CDR3 DNA sequence: TGTGCCAGCAGTGCTACGACTAGCGGCGGCACAGATACGCAGTATTTT. Translated: CASSATTSGGTDTQYF.

This sequence joins TRBV20-1 and TRBJ2-1; D gene ambiguous. Deletions cut 6 bases from V and 7 bases from J, with 13 bases between. CDR1 is DFQATT and CDR2 is SNEGSKA in the germline V gene (reference sequence). The CDR3 runs 12 residues. This chain's CDR3 is CSAAEGLNEQFF. CDR3 DNA: TGCAGTGCGGCAGAAGGGTTAAATGAGCAGTTCTTC.

This clonotype was counted a few times. The chain is built from TRBV6-5 and TRBJ1-1, with TRBD1 matching 7 bases. The length of the CDR3 is 13 residues. CDR1 is MNHEY, CDR2 SVGAGI, per germline. Trimming cost V 9 bases and J 1 base; bases outside gene matches: 5. CDR3 residues: CASKGAANTEAFF. The CDR3 bases are TGTGCCAGTAAGGGGGCGGCGAACACTGAAGCTTTCTTT.

This chain joins TRBV18 and TRBJ1-1; D unresolved. Germline CDR1 reads KGHSH; CDR2 reads LQKENI. V lost 6 bases and J lost 1, with 9 bases in between. CDR3 size: 13 residues. The CDR3 loop is CASSPITNTEAFF. Written as DNA, the CDR3 is TGTGCCAGCTCGCCTATAACGAACACTGAAGCTTTCTTT.

The rearrangement uses TRBV4-2 and TRBJ1-4, with D unclear. Germline V gives CDR1 LGHNA, CDR2 YNFKEQ. V was trimmed by 5 bases and J by 3 bases, leaving 16 bases between them. The CDR3 has 16 residues. CDR3 residues: CASSSALSSPNEKLFF. In DNA form, the CDR3 reads TGTGCCAGCAGCTCGGCGCTCTCCTCGCCTAATGAAAAACTGTTTTTT.

This clonotype occurred once. The rearrangement links TRBV4-2 to TRBJ2-7; 9 nucleotides line up with TRBD1. V gave up 4 bases and J gave up 6 bases; unmatched junction bases: 10. The CDR3 is 15 residues long. Per the germline V gene, CDR1 is LGHNA and CDR2 is YNFKEQ. The chain's CDR3 is CASSLNPGQGGEQYF. For the CDR3, the DNA is TGTGCCAGCAGCCTAAATCCGGGACAGGGTGGCGAGCAGTACTTC.

This clonotype showed up just a few times. This chain connects TRBV2 to TRBJ2-2; 10 bases fit TRBD2. Germline lookup yields CDR1 SNHLY and CDR2 FYNNEI. V shed 8 bases, J shed 2 bases, and the junction held 8 bases outside the gene matches. CDR3 length: 16 residues. The CDR3 loop reads CASGLAGAINTGELFF. DNA for the CDR3: TGTGCCAGCGGCCTAGCGGGAGCTATTAACACCGGGGAGCTGTTTTTT. The full variable domain, rest sourced from reference TRBV2 and TRBJ2-2, is EPEVTQTPSHQVTQMGQEVILRCVPISNHLYFYWYRQILGQKVEFLVSFYNNEISEKSEIFDDQFSVERPDGSNFTLKIRSTKLEDSAMYFCASGLAGAINTGELFFGEGSRLTVL.

CDR3 protein: CASSLGGMGTSGTQYF. The CDR3 region has the DNA TGTGCCAGCAGCTTAGGAGGAATGGGGACTAGCGGCACCCAGTATTTT. This chain uses TRBV7-2 with TRBJ2-3; 11 nucleotides agree with TRBD2. V trimming: 1 base; J trimming: 12 bases; junction bases outside the gene matches: 12. CDR3 length: 16 amino acids. Germline V gene data show CDR1 as SGHTA and CDR2 as FQGNSA.

Written as DNA, the CDR3 is TGTGCCAGCAGCCAAGTGCCTAGCGTATCCTACGAGCAGTACTTC. Translating it yields CASSQVPSVSYEQYF. The rearrangement links TRBV3-1 to TRBJ2-7; weak D call: TRBD2 (6 bases). The CDR3 covers 15 residues. V was clipped by 1 base and J by 1 base, with 11 bases between them. Germline CDR1 LGHDT, CDR2 YNNKEL (reference sequence).

This chain joins TRBV20-1 and TRBJ1-5; D ambiguous. V lost 3 bases and J 3 bases, leaving 12 bases between the germline ends. Germline V CDR1 and CDR2: DFQATT, SNEGSKA (reference sequence). The CDR3 contains 14 residues. CDR3 DNA: TGCAGTGCTAGTGGAGGGAGGCTCAATCAGCCCCAGCATTTT. Translating gives CSASGGRLNQPQHF.

The genes are TRBV5-1 and TRBJ2-5; 9 nucleotides agree with TRBD1. Germline CDR1 is SGHRS and CDR2 is YFSETQ. Unmatched junction bases numbered 13, after V lost 5 bases and J lost 2 bases. The CDR3 length is 17 residues. The CDR3 sequence is CASSPLRDRAGQETQYF. In DNA, the CDR3 is TGCGCCAGCAGTCCCCTGCGGGACAGGGCAGGGCAAGAGACCCAGTACTTC.

This chain links TRBV7-2 with TRBJ2-1; 8 nucleotides line up with TRBD2. The CDR3 sequence is 15 residues long. J gave up 9 bases and V 7 bases, and 14 bases lay outside the gene matches. Germline CDR1 SGHTA, CDR2 FQGNSA. The CDR3 DNA reads TGTGCCAGCAACCTTAATCTGGGACTAGGTTTTGAGCAGTTCTTC. Its protein product is CASNLNLGLGFEQFF.

This chain joins TRBV7-2 and TRBJ2-1, with 11 bases matching TRBD1. This CDR3 has 15 residues. V lost 1 base, J lost 6 bases, and 2 bases stayed unmatched. Germline CDR1 is SGHTA and CDR2 is FQGNSA. The CDR3 protein is CASSLGTGGFNEQFF. The CDR3 DNA sequence: TGTGCCAGCAGCTTAGGGACAGGGGGCTTCAATGAGCAGTTCTTC. Looking up the rest from reference TRBV7-2 and TRBJ2-1 gives the full variable domain: GAGVSQSPSNKVTEKGKDVELRCDPISGHTALYWYRQSLGQGLEFLIYFQGNSAPDKSGLPSDRFSAERTGGSVSTLTIQRTQQEDSAVYLCASSLGTGGFNEQFFGPGTRLTVL.